This TCR beta chain was captured in a study of cytomegalovirus exposure and HLA in healthy donors. The study's findings and limits: An analysis was carried out later, and it reportedly showed fewer N-insertions in an Asian-associated ancestry cluster than the approximately 610-donor mean. With DRB1 most and HLA-C fewest, TCR association rates differed between HLA loci in a later analysis. Some TCR beta chains (about 180 of them) were listed as cytomegalovirus-associated.

The study sampled nominally healthy donors, though unrecorded immune exposures were likely. A word on this clone: Antigen: not known.

Amplification used 60 Vbeta primers and 13 Jbeta primers. Produced via immunoSEQ multiplex PCR; TCRdb's table is partial and in-frame only. The sample holds 150,000 to 200,000 clones, 60% to 80% seen once. Germline V lookup: CDR1 SGDLS, CDR2 YYNGEE. Trimming cost V 4 bases and J 5 bases; bases outside gene matches: 12. This CDR3 contains 16 residues. The sample taken for sequencing was PBMCs. The origin of this receptor is a male donor in good health and CMV-seronegative. This rearrangement joins TRBV9 to TRBJ2-7; TRBD1 aligns across 10 bases. CDR3 DNA: TGTGCCAGCAGCACCCGGGACAGGGGTGGCCCCCACGAGCAGTACTTC. Protein sequence: CASSTRDRGGPHEQYF.